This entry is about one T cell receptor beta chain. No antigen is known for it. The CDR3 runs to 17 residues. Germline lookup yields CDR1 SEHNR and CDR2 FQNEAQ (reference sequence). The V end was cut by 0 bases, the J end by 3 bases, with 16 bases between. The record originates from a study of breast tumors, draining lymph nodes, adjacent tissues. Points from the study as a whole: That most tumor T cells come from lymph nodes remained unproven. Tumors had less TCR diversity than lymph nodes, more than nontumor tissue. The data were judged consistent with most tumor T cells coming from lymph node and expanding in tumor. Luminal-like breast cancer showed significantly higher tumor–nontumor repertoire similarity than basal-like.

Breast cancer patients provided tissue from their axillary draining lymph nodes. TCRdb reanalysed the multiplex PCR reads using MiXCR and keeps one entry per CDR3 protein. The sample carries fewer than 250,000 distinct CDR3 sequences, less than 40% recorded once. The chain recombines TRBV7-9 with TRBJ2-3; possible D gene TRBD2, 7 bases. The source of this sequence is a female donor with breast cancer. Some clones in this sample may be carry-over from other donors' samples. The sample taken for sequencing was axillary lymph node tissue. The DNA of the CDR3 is TGTGCCAGCAGCTTAGCCAATGCGGGGGCGCGGACAGATACGCAGTATTTT. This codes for CASSLANAGARTDTQYF.